The present TCR beta chain was sequenced within a study of blood T cell repertoires in COVID-19. Only in-frame clones appear in the TCRdb table, and some are missing; sequencing was by immunoSEQ multiplex PCR. This table has 180,000 or so clones, about 86% appearing once. The V gene end was trimmed by 6 bases and the J gene end by 6 bases; junction bases not matched to a gene: 10. The CDR3 is 15 amino acids. Germline CDR1 and CDR2: MGHRA and YSYEKL. This chain links TRBV4-1 with TRBJ2-3; TRBD1 matches 9 bases. The clonotype originates from a man aged 40-49 years who had recovered from COVID-19. Material for sequencing was PBMCs or T cells enriched from blood (not recorded which). For the CDR3, the DNA is TGCGCCAGCAGAGAGACAGGGGGGATTTGGGATACGCAGTATTTT. Translated: CASRETGGIWDTQYF.